This record concerns one T cell receptor beta chain sequence. Antigen specificity is unknown. The CDR3 consists of 14 residues. V was shortened by 6 bases and J by 1 base, with 9 bases between the two germline ends. This entry is derived from a study of prognosis after radiotherapy for stage I lung cancer. The study's findings and limits: Diminished Shannon entropy following stereotactic body radiation therapy characterized patients who developed distant metastases.

From genomic DNA, two-round multiplex PCR was used to amplify TCR beta CDR3. Used in first-round PCR were primers specific to each TRBV and TRBJ gene. TCRdb fed the multiplex PCR reads into MiXCR, producing one record per CDR3 protein. The sample carries about 17,000 distinct CDR3 sequences, more than 15% recorded once. The clonotype originates from a donor aged 50 or older with non-small cell lung cancer. The rearrangement links TRBV12-3 or TRBV12-4 to TRBJ2-2; D ambiguous. The material sequenced was PBMCs, taken before or after stereotactic body radiation therapy (not recorded which). This CDR3 reads CASSTTGNTGELFF. In nucleotides, the CDR3 is TGTGCCAGCAGCACCACGGGGAACACCGGGGAGCTGTTTTTT.